A single sample is the source of the 27 T cell receptor beta chains below, sequenced in a study of T-cell reconstitution after alpha-beta-depleted transplantation in children. It was with unique molecular identifiers that the TCRbeta library was prepared. TCRdb recomputed calls from the PCR reads with MiXCR, one row per CDR3 protein. The sample holds roughly 300,000 distinct CDR3 sequences; around 9.6% are singletons and the top ten take about 9.5%. Sequencing used PBMCs from the stem cell graft donor, obtained from the stem cell graft. The receptors come from a human donor who donated a stem cell graft to a child with SCID.

This clonotype was observed a handful of times. CDR3 nucleotides: TGTGCCAGCAGTTTAGAGGGACAGGGTGGCGAGCAGTACTTC. This encodes CASSLEGQGGEQYF. The chain couples TRBV27 to TRBJ2-7; 9 bases agree with TRBD1. J gave up 6 bases and V 2 bases, and 5 bases lay outside the gene matches. The CDR3 covers 14 residues. Germline-derived CDR1 and CDR2 are MNHEY and SMNVEV (reference sequence).

This clonotype has just a few counts. The chain combines TRBV9 with TRBJ2-5, with a possible D match to TRBD1 (5 bases). The germline V gene encodes CDR1 SGDLS and CDR2 YYNGEE. Deletions cut 0 bases from V and 1 base from J, with 10 bases between. This CDR3 spans 15 amino acids. The CDR3 protein is CASSVAGTGQETQYF. The DNA of the CDR3 is TGTGCCAGCAGCGTAGCTGGAACAGGCCAAGAGACCCAGTACTTC.

This clonotype has a handful of counts. The chain couples TRBV29-1 to TRBJ1-2; 7 bases agree with TRBD1. The V gene end was trimmed by 0 bases and the J gene end by 4 bases; junction bases not matched to a gene: 8. The CDR3 covers 15 residues. CDR1 SQVTM and CDR2 ANQGSEA come from the germline V gene. CDR3 loop: CSVEDHGQVPYGYTF. The CDR3 DNA follows: TGCAGCGTTGAAGATCACGGACAGGTGCCCTATGGCTACACCTTC.

CDR3 in amino acids: CASSRDGTDQETQYF. CDR3 in DNA: TGTGCCAGCAGCCGAGACGGGACAGACCAAGAGACCCAGTACTTC. The chain links TRBV11-2 to TRBJ2-5; TRBD1 matches 7 bases. In germline, CDR1 is SGHAT, CDR2 FQNNGV. The ends lost 5 bases at V and 0 bases at J; junction bases unmatched: 6. The CDR3 length is 15 residues.

The chain joins TRBV5-8 to TRBJ1-4; 9 bases align to TRBD1. Trimming cost V 4 bases and J 3 bases; bases outside gene matches: 10. This CDR3 spans 17 amino acids. Germline V gives CDR1 SGHTS, CDR2 YDEGEE. DNA for the CDR3: TGTGCCAGCAGCGTCGGGACAGGGACTACCGCTAATGAAAAACTGTTTTTT. It yields the protein CASSVGTGTTANEKLFF.

This clonotype was seen many times. The chain has TRBV7-8 and TRBJ2-3; 7 bases line up with TRBD2. Germline V gives CDR1 SGHVS, CDR2 FQNEAQ. The CDR3 loop spans 15 amino acids. V lost 5 bases, J lost 0 bases, and 5 bases stayed unmatched. In nucleotides, the CDR3 is TGTGCCAGCAGCCCTAGCGGTTCTAGCACAGATACGCAGTATTTT. Protein: CASSPSGSSTDTQYF.

V is TRBV29-1 and J is TRBJ1-4; TRBD1 is a possible D gene (5 bases). The V end was cut by 5 bases, the J end by 0 bases, with 10 bases between. The germline CDR1 and CDR2 sequences are SQVTM and ANQGSEA. This CDR3 is built from 14 residues. CDR3 nucleotide sequence: TGCAGCGTTCCCGGACATTCAACTAATGAAAAACTGTTTTTT. It yields the protein CSVPGHSTNEKLFF.

This clonotype was seen more than once but under ten times. The rearrangement joins TRBV6-5 to TRBJ2-5; 12 bases line up with TRBD2. The CDR3 contains 18 residues. After removal of 4 bases from V and 2 bases from J, the junction contained 11 bases not matched to a gene. Germline lookup yields CDR1 MNHEY and CDR2 SVGAGI. CDR3 bases: TGTGCCAGCAGTTCGAGGACTTGGACTAGCGGGGTACAAGAGACCCAGTACTTC. It yields the protein CASSSRTWTSGVQETQYF.

The chain has TRBV6-2 or TRBV6-3 and TRBJ1-5; TRBD1 matches at 7 bases. The trim removed 0 bases at V and 6 bases at J, leaving 23 bases unmatched. Germline V gives CDR1 MNHEY, CDR2 SVGEGT. This CDR3 comprises 21 residues. The DNA of the CDR3 is TGTGCCAGCAGTTACTCCCCACCAGGGGACAGAGCGAACCAGGCAGGTCAGCCCCAGCATTTT. Translated, it gives CASSYSPPGDRANQAGQPQHF.

This clonotype was found many times. V usage is TRBV5-1 and J usage is TRBJ1-2, with 9 bases that match TRBD1. CDR3 length: 15 residues. From germline, CDR1 is SGHRS and CDR2 YFSETQ. The V gene end was trimmed by 6 bases and the J gene end by 2 bases; junction bases not matched to a gene: 8. CDR3 in amino acids: CASNPGGTGNYGYTF. The CDR3 bases are TGCGCCAGCAACCCGGGAGGGACAGGGAACTATGGCTACACCTTC.

The gene calls are TRBV20-1 and TRBJ2-7; 8 nucleotides align to TRBD1. Trimming cost V 3 bases and J 5 bases; bases outside gene matches: 3. CDR1 and CDR2 from the germline V gene are DFQATT and SNEGSKA (reference sequence). CDR3 length equals 12 residues. This CDR3 reads CSARAQGDEQYF. CDR3 nucleotides: TGCAGTGCTAGGGCACAGGGGGACGAGCAGTACTTC.

There are a few counts of this clonotype. J is TRBJ2-2 and V is TRBV7-6, with D possibly being TRBD1 or TRBD2 (5 bases each). The germline gives CDR1 SGHVS, CDR2 FNYEAQ. V was cut by 7 bases and J by 2 bases, with 14 bases left in between. This CDR3 contains 15 residues. CDR3 sequence reads: CASILRGSNTGELFF. The DNA for the CDR3 is TGTGCCAGCATACTCCGGGGCAGTAACACCGGGGAGCTGTTTTTT.

The gene calls are TRBV20-1 and TRBJ2-3; D ambiguous. There are 13 residues in the CDR3. CDR1 is DFQATT, CDR2 SNEGSKA, per germline (reference sequence). V lost 3 bases, J lost 4 bases, and 11 bases lay in between. The CDR3 nucleotides read TGCAGTGCTAGGGTACTGGGCTCAGATACGCAGTATTTT. Residues: CSARVLGSDTQYF.

The chain joins TRBV13 to TRBJ2-5; D is possibly TRBD1 (6 bases). This CDR3 contains 15 residues. V was clipped by 5 bases and J by 1 base, with 14 bases between them. The germline gives CDR1 PRHDT, CDR2 FYEKMQ (reference sequence). The CDR3 loop is CASSSRQVVQETQYF. CDR3 DNA sequence: TGTGCCAGCAGCAGCAGACAGGTAGTCCAAGAGACCCAGTACTTC.

In this sample, this clonotype turned up many times. V usage is TRBV5-1 and J usage is TRBJ2-3; 12 bases are a match to TRBD2. Germline V gene sequence: CDR1 SGHRS, CDR2 YFSETQ. Trimming at V came to 3 bases and at J to 7 bases, leaving 9 bases not matched to a gene. This CDR3 has 16 amino acids. The CDR3 reads CASSYSSSGGANTQYF. The CDR3 DNA is TGCGCCAGCAGCTACTCGTCTAGCGGGGGGGCAAATACGCAGTATTTT.

Many counts were recorded for this clonotype. The chain employs TRBV7-3 and TRBJ2-6; D remains unclear. Germline V CDR1 and CDR2: SGHTA, FQGTGA. CDR3 length equals 13 residues. The ends were cut back, 3 bases at V and 3 bases at J, with 3 bases in the middle. The CDR3 region is CASSFDGANVLTF. CDR3 nucleotides: TGTGCCAGCAGCTTTGATGGGGCCAACGTCCTGACTTTC.

This clonotype turned up a few times. This chain joins TRBV2 and TRBJ2-6; D call uncertain. CDR1 SNHLY and CDR2 FYNNEI come from the germline V gene. The CDR3 consists of 15 residues. V lost 4 bases to trimming and J lost 6 bases, with 13 bases between them. The CDR3 nucleotides are TGTGCCAGCAGTGGTCCACTCGGAGAGGCCAACGTCCTGACTTTC. It codes for CASSGPLGEANVLTF.

The V gene is TRBV12-5, the J gene TRBJ2-7; 8 positions agree with TRBD1. Germline CDR1 LGHNT, CDR2 FRNRAP. V lost 3 bases, J lost 2 bases, and 6 bases stayed unmatched. The CDR3 runs to 15 residues. This CDR3 reads CASGFGQGIAYEQYF. For the CDR3, the DNA is TGTGCTAGTGGTTTCGGACAGGGAATCGCCTACGAGCAGTACTTC.

This clonotype was detected only a few times. CDR3 loop: CASSLSATQAETQYF. The CDR3 coding sequence is TGTGCCAGCAGTTTATCGGCAACTCAGGCGGAGACCCAGTACTTC. This chain links TRBV27 with TRBJ2-5; D gene ambiguous. V lost 0 bases, J lost 5 bases, and 13 bases lay in between. Germline values: CDR1 MNHEY, CDR2 SMNVEV (reference sequence). CDR3 length: 15 residues.

CDR3: CASSPVPPEQYF. The CDR3 nucleotides read TGTGCCAGCAGCCCAGTACCGCCCGAGCAGTACTTC. The chain employs TRBV7-3 and TRBJ2-7; D call uncertain. The CDR3 is 12 amino acids. Trimming cost V 5 bases and J 6 bases, with 11 bases left between them. Germline assignment: CDR1 SGHTA and CDR2 FQGTGA. The whole variable domain, remainder taken from reference TRBV7-3 and TRBJ2-7, is GAGVSQTPSNKVTEKGKYVELRCDPISGHTALYWYRQSLGQGPEFLIYFQGTGAADDSGLPNDRFFAVRPEGSVSTLKIQRTERGDSAVYLCASSPVPPEQYFGPGTRLTVT.

The chain carries TRBV7-8 and TRBJ2-1; TRBD2 might be the D (5 bases). The V end lost 5 bases, the J end lost 7 bases, and 12 bases lay between the germline ends. The germline V gene has CDR1 SGHVS and CDR2 FQNEAQ. The CDR3 length is 13 residues. In DNA, the CDR3 is TGTGCCAGCAGCAACACCCCGGGGAATGAGCAGTTCTTC. Encoded protein: CASSNTPGNEQFF.

The V gene is TRBV7-9, the J gene TRBJ2-1; 7 nucleotides agree with TRBD1. The germline CDR1 and CDR2 sequences are SEHNR and FQNEAQ (reference sequence). The CDR3 has 15 amino acids. V lost 5 bases, J lost 4 bases, and 8 bases stayed unmatched. The DNA for the CDR3 is TGTGCCAGCAGCCCACCGACAGGGTTATACAATGAGCAGTTCTTC. Translated: CASSPPTGLYNEQFF. Filled out from reference TRBV7-9 and TRBJ2-1, the complete variable domain reads DTGVSQNPRHKITKRGQNVTFRCDPISEHNRLYWYRQTLGQGPEFLTYFQNEAQLEKSRLLSDRFSAERPKGSFSTLEIQRTEQGDSAMYLCASSPPTGLYNEQFFGPGTRLTVL.

This clonotype was found many times. The chain has TRBV9 and TRBJ2-1; 10 nucleotides line up with TRBD1. In germline, CDR1 is SGDLS, CDR2 YYNGEE. CDR3 size: 17 residues. The junction had 12 bases not matched to a gene; V was cut back by 4 bases and J by 5 bases. The CDR3 here is CASSTDRGFVKDNEQFF. The CDR3 bases are TGTGCCAGCAGCACGGACAGGGGGTTCGTCAAGGACAATGAGCAGTTCTTC. Looking up the rest from reference TRBV9 and TRBJ2-1 gives the full variable domain: DSGVTQTPKHLITATGQRVTLRCSPRSGDLSVYWYQQSLDQGLQFLIQYYNGEERAKGNILERFSAQQFPDLHSELNLSSLELGDSALYFCASSTDRGFVKDNEQFFGPGTRLTVL.

In this sample, this clonotype turned up a few times. This rearrangement joins TRBV5-6 to TRBJ2-7; D is perhaps TRBD1 (6 bases). The CDR3 length is 16 residues. The germline CDR1 and CDR2 sequences are SGHDT and YYEEEE. The ends were cut back, 0 bases at V and 0 bases at J, with 13 bases in the middle. The CDR3 bases are TGTGCCAGCAGCTTGGTAGCAACAGGGTTCTCCTACGAGCAGTACTTC. Amino acids: CASSLVATGFSYEQYF.

This clonotype was picked up a small number of times. The chain combines TRBV7-9 with TRBJ2-7; a possible D gene is TRBD1 (5 bases). V was shortened by 1 base and J by 1 base, with 14 bases between the two germline ends. CDR1 SEHNR and CDR2 FQNEAQ come from the germline V gene (reference sequence). The CDR3 is made up of 16 amino acids. CDR3 region: CASSLGSGSGSYEQYF. Written as DNA, the CDR3 is TGTGCCAGCAGCTTAGGTTCAGGGTCTGGGTCCTACGAGCAGTACTTC.

The rearrangement links TRBV12-3 or TRBV12-4 to TRBJ1-5; D ambiguous. The CDR3 spans 13 residues. Trimming stripped 3 bases from V and 6 bases from J, with 9 bases between. The DNA of the CDR3 is TGTGCCAGCAGTTTGCCAGGTTTTCAGCCCCAGCATTTT. It encodes CASSLPGFQPQHF.

In its sample, this clonotype was seen a few times. The rearrangement links TRBV12-3 or TRBV12-4 to TRBJ1-3; D not certain. The CDR3 is 14 amino acids. Trimming took off 7 bases at V and 0 bases at J, with 10 bases between the two ends. The CDR3 DNA reads as TGTGCCAGCACCATGTTAATCTCTGGAAACACCATATATTTT. Residues: CASTMLISGNTIYF.